This passage covers 20 T cell receptor beta chains from one sample sequenced in a study of shared clonotypes between healthy human individuals. CD45RO-negative, CCR7-positively selected cells formed the naive CD8 fraction, excluding terminally differentiated effector memory CD45RA+ cells. Clones were sequenced by immunoSEQ multiplex PCR, and TCRdb holds only the in-frame ones, with some missing. The sample contains around 600,000 clones, about 95% of which appear only once. Sample: naive CD8+ T cells sorted from blood. The origin of the receptors is a woman in her 30s in good health.

The chain employs TRBV28 and TRBJ2-7, with 10 bases identical to TRBD2. CDR3 size: 14 residues. J lost 6 bases, V lost 3 bases, and 5 bases had no gene match. Germline V lookup: CDR1 MDHEN, CDR2 SYDVKM. CDR3 coding DNA: TGTGCCAGCAGTTTGACGCTAGCGGGAGTCGAGCAGTACTTC. Its translation is CASSLTLAGVEQYF.

This chain links TRBV7-3 with TRBJ2-3, with 8 positions matching TRBD2. The J segment lost 2 bases and the V segment lost 5 bases, leaving 6 bases of the junction unmatched. The CDR3 runs 15 residues. Germline V gives CDR1 SGHTA, CDR2 FQGTGA. The CDR3 sequence is CASSPGTRDTDTQYF. The CDR3, as DNA: TGTGCCAGCAGCCCCGGGACTAGAGACACAGATACGCAGTATTTT.

The sample holds a few counts of this clone. In the same sample, other DNA sequences code for this CDR3. The CDR3 sequence: CASSFRGYEQYF. CDR3 nucleotide sequence: TGTGCCAGCAGTTTCCGGGGCTACGAGCAGTACTTC. The V gene is TRBV28, the J gene TRBJ2-7, with D perhaps TRBD2 (5 bases). V lost 3 bases and J 3 bases, leaving 6 bases between the germline ends. The germline CDR1 and CDR2 sequences are MDHEN and SYDVKM. This CDR3 is built from 12 residues.

V is TRBV13 and J is TRBJ2-1, with D unclear. Trimming cost V 0 bases and J 4 bases, with 13 bases left between them. The CDR3 sequence is 16 residues long. Germline loops: CDR1 PRHDT, CDR2 FYEKMQ (reference sequence). CDR3 nucleotides: TGTGCCAGCAGCTTAGGGTTATCAGGACGATACAATGAGCAGTTCTTC. Translation gives CASSLGLSGRYNEQFF.

This clone occurred once. The chain couples TRBV28 to TRBJ2-1; no firm D call. This CDR3 region has 14 residues. V lost 5 bases to trimming and J lost 4 bases, with 12 bases between them. Germline CDR1 reads MDHEN; CDR2 reads SYDVKM. For the CDR3, the DNA is TGTGCCAGCAGTGTATACCTGGGGTACAATGAGCAGTTCTTC. Encoded protein: CASSVYLGYNEQFF.

J is TRBJ2-7 and V is TRBV6-1, with D unresolved. This CDR3 spans 15 amino acids. Trimming took 0 bases from V and 0 from J, leaving 9 bases between them. CDR1 and CDR2 (germline): MNHNS, SASEGT. The CDR3: CASSEAPDLSYEQYF. The CDR3, as DNA: TGTGCCAGCAGTGAAGCGCCCGACCTCTCCTACGAGCAGTACTTC.

The chain combines TRBV28 with TRBJ2-1, with 8 bases identical to TRBD2. This CDR3 is 21 amino acids long. Per the germline V gene, CDR1 is MDHEN and CDR2 is SYDVKM. V lost 2 bases to trimming and J lost 0 bases; unmatched junction nucleotides: 18. CDR3 bases: TGTGCCAGCAGTTTAACAGTGCTTGGACTGTCCGGGACTAGCTCCTACAATGAGCAGTTCTTC. Its translation: CASSLTVLGLSGTSSYNEQFF.

The chain carries TRBV27 and TRBJ1-2; perhaps TRBD1 as D (5 bases). Trimming cost V 3 bases and J 3 bases, with 11 bases left between them. Looked up from germline, CDR1 is MNHEY and CDR2 is SMNVEV (reference sequence). This CDR3 region has 14 residues. The CDR3 loop reads CASSFQRGDYGYTF. The DNA for the CDR3 is TGTGCCAGCAGTTTTCAAAGGGGTGACTATGGCTACACCTTC.

J is TRBJ1-1 and V is TRBV4-1; D remains unclear. In germline, CDR1 is MGHRA, CDR2 YSYEKL. The CDR3 runs to 16 residues. V shed 0 bases and J shed 2 bases, with 13 bases lying between them. CDR3 DNA: TGCGCCAGCAGCCAAGATGATCATCCATCCAACACTGAAGCTTTCTTT. This encodes CASSQDDHPSNTEAFF.

For this clone: The junction shows a germline mismatch at one end, possibly a read error. The V and J genes are TRBV6-5 and TRBJ2-7; tentative D call: TRBD2 (6 bases). The CDR3 is made up of 15 amino acids. In germline, CDR1 is MNHEY, CDR2 SVGAGI. CDR3 sequence reads: CASSNSWPGAYEQYF. The CDR3 DNA reads as TGTGCCAGCAGTAACTCGTGGCCGGGAGCGTACGAGCAGTACTTC.

The J gene is TRBJ1-3, the V gene TRBV2, with 8 bases that match TRBD1. Per germline, CDR1 SNHLY and CDR2 FYNNEI. V shed 7 bases and J 1 base; nucleotides not matched to a gene: 12. This CDR3 spans 17 amino acids. The CDR3 DNA reads as TGTGCCAGCATCCAAGAATCAGGGGGCGGGTCTGGAAACACCATATATTTT. Translated, it gives CASIQESGGGSGNTIYF. Supplemented by reference TRBV2 and TRBJ1-3, the full variable domain reads EPEVTQTPSHQVTQMGQEVILRCVPISNHLYFYWYRQILGQKVEFLVSFYNNEISEKSEIFDDQFSVERPDGSNFTLKIRSTKLEDSAMYFCASIQESGGGSGNTIYFGEGSWLTVV.

The rearrangement uses TRBV2 and TRBJ2-5; 7 positions match TRBD1. The tail of the sequence fits TRBJ2-7 better, so the J call may be wrong. The V gene's germline CDR1 is SNHLY and CDR2 FYNNEI. The CDR3 spans 15 residues. The chain's CDR3 is CASSVSSGQNYEQYF. CDR3 nucleotides: TGTGCCAGCAGTGTAAGTTCGGGACAGAACTACGAGCAGTACTTC.

The chain joins TRBV7-9 to TRBJ2-7; 7 bases align to TRBD1. The J segment lost 2 bases and the V segment lost 8 bases, leaving 3 bases of the junction unmatched. Germline CDR1 and CDR2: SEHNR and FQNEAQ (reference sequence). The CDR3 is made up of 12 amino acids. Written as DNA, the CDR3 is TGTGCCAGCGAGGGACAGCCCTACGAGCAGTACTTC. It specifies CASEGQPYEQYF.

This chain joins TRBV6-4 and TRBJ2-7; D remains ambiguous. Trimming pared 2 bases from V and 4 bases from J, leaving 12 bases between. The CDR3 spans 14 residues. CDR1 is MRHNA, CDR2 SNTAGT, per germline. The CDR3 sequence: CASSDQGRRYEQYF. Written as DNA, the CDR3 is TGTGCCAGCAGTGACCAAGGACGGCGTTACGAGCAGTACTTC.

This clone was seen more than once but under ten times. The chain employs TRBV13 and TRBJ1-4; tentative D call: TRBD1 (5 bases). Germline V gene lookup returns CDR1 PRHDT and CDR2 FYEKMQ (reference sequence). V was shortened by 3 bases and J by 7 bases, with 12 bases between the two germline ends. The CDR3 has 14 amino acids. CDR3 in DNA: TGTGCCAGCAGCTTGTGGGACTCAGGTGAAAAACTGTTTTTT. Translation: CASSLWDSGEKLFF.

The chain carries TRBV2 and TRBJ2-7; 9 bases align to TRBD1. The junction had 10 bases not matched to a gene; V was cut back by 6 bases and J by 13 bases. The V gene's germline CDR1 is SNHLY and CDR2 FYNNEI. The CDR3 covers 12 residues. CDR3 DNA sequence: TGTGCCAGCAGGACAACCGGGACAGGGACATACTTC. This gives the protein CASRTTGTGTYF.

With regard to this clone: One end of the junction varies from germline; a read error may be responsible. This chain joins TRBV28 and TRBJ2-3; the match to TRBD2 covers 10 bases. Germline-derived CDR1 and CDR2 are MDHEN and SYDVKM. This CDR3 contains 18 residues. The CDR3 bases are TGTGCCAGCAGACCTCCAAACCCTTTAGCGGGAGGCTATTGGCCGGGGCATTTT. Amino acids: CASRPPNPLAGGYWPGHF.

This rearrangement joins TRBV27 to TRBJ2-7; D gene unclear. The germline V gene has CDR1 MNHEY and CDR2 SMNVEV (reference sequence). V was shortened by 1 base and J by 0 bases, with 10 bases between the two germline ends. The CDR3 has 15 residues. In DNA form, the CDR3 reads TGTGCCAGCAGTTTATACCCAAGGAGCTCCTACGAGCAGTACTTC. The encoded protein is CASSLYPRSSYEQYF.

This rearrangement joins TRBV9 to TRBJ2-1; D call uncertain. The CDR3 covers 14 residues. Germline V gene data show CDR1 as SGDLS and CDR2 as YYNGEE. The V gene lost 1 base and the J gene lost 4 bases, with 9 bases spanning the gap. Here the CDR3 DNA reads TGTGCCAGCAGCGTAACCGGCGAGTACAATGAGCAGTTCTTC. Protein product: CASSVTGEYNEQFF.

The chain has TRBV10-1 and TRBJ2-2, with TRBD2 matching over 7 bases. The J segment lost 1 base and the V segment lost 2 bases, leaving 1 base of the junction unmatched. CDR1 WNHNN and CDR2 SYGVQD come from the germline V gene (reference sequence). The CDR3 runs 15 residues. The CDR3, as DNA: TGCGCCAGCAGTGAGGGACTAGGGAACACCGGGGAGCTGTTTTTT. Translation: CASSEGLGNTGELFF.